The 32 T cell receptor beta chains given below trace back to one sample, sequenced in a study of control samples from healthy donors and cancer patients. Generated by immunoSEQ multiplex PCR, the TCRdb table keeps only in-frame clones and is missing some. The profile shows 130,000 to 150,000 clones, more than 90% of them singletons. Sequencing was carried out using blood. Receptor source: a man aged 25-45 years in good health.

This chain links TRBV9 with TRBJ1-3, with a weak D call TRBD1 (6 bases). Trimming removed 4 bases from V and 4 bases from J, with 12 bases in between. The V gene's germline CDR1 is SGDLS and CDR2 YYNGEE. This CDR3 is built from 14 residues. The CDR3 nucleotides read TGTGCCAGCAGCACTTCTGGACAGGGAAACACCATATATTTT. Translating it yields CASSTSGQGNTIYF.

V is TRBV10-3 and J is TRBJ2-2, with a weak D call TRBD2 (5 bases). V gave up 3 bases and J gave up 5 bases, with 13 bases separating them. CDR3 length: 15 amino acids. From germline, CDR1 is ENHRY and CDR2 SYGVKD. The CDR3, as DNA: TGTGCCATCAGTGACCTCCGTGGCGGGACCGGGGAGCTGTTTTTT. Its protein is CAISDLRGGTGELFF.

This chain uses TRBV10-3 with TRBJ1-6; D remains ambiguous. The CDR3 is 15 residues long. Germline values: CDR1 ENHRY, CDR2 SYGVKD. Deletions cut 4 bases from V and 0 bases from J, with 7 bases between. CDR3 residues: CAISAASSYNSPLHF. The CDR3 nucleotides are TGTGCCATCAGTGCAGCGAGCTCCTATAATTCACCCCTCCACTTT.

The rearrangement uses TRBV5-8 and TRBJ1-5; weak D call: TRBD1 (6 bases). The CDR3 is 14 amino acids. V lost 5 bases to trimming and J lost 3 bases, with 12 bases between them. Germline V gene lookup returns CDR1 SGHTS and CDR2 YDEGEE. The CDR3 loop reads CASRGVGANQPQHF. The CDR3 nucleotides read TGTGCCAGCAGAGGGGTGGGGGCCAATCAGCCCCAGCATTTT.

The chain joins TRBV13 to TRBJ2-1; TRBD2 matches at 10 bases. The CDR3 consists of 18 residues. J gave up 9 bases and V 4 bases, and 18 bases lay outside the gene matches. From germline, CDR1 is PRHDT and CDR2 FYEKMQ (reference sequence). The CDR3 nucleotides are TGTGCCAGCAGCTCAGTAGACTCCGGGACTAGCGCCTCCGGTGAGCAGTTCTTC. Residues: CASSSVDSGTSASGEQFF.

The rearrangement joins TRBV5-1 to TRBJ1-2; TRBD1 might be the D (6 bases). This CDR3 contains 16 residues. V was trimmed by 1 base and J by 1 base, leaving 14 bases between them. Looked up from germline, CDR1 is SGHRS and CDR2 is YFSETQ. The CDR3 region is CASSLSGQSLNYGYTF. The CDR3 DNA reads TGCGCCAGCAGCTTGTCCGGACAGTCCCTTAACTATGGCTACACCTTC.

V gene TRBV5-3 combines with J gene TRBJ2-7; D perhaps matches TRBD2 (5 bases). TRBV5-3 is filed as an ORF, its function uncertain. V lost 6 bases and J lost 9, with 16 bases in between. The CDR3 runs to 12 residues. The CDR3: CARNLRGFAQYF. Here the CDR3 DNA reads TGTGCCAGAAACCTTCGGGGTTTCGCGCAGTACTTC.

The V gene is TRBV7-9, the J gene TRBJ1-1, with TRBD1 as a possible D gene (6 bases). The CDR3 covers 13 residues. Germline CDR1 and CDR2: SEHNR and FQNEAQ (reference sequence). Trimming pared 4 bases from V and 1 base from J, leaving 7 bases between. CDR3 loop: CASSWGQNTEAFF. The CDR3 DNA reads TGTGCCAGCAGCTGGGGACAGAACACTGAAGCTTTCTTT.

The chain's CDR3 is CATSGGPEEQYF. The CDR3 bases are TGTGCCACTAGCGGGGGGCCCGAAGAGCAGTACTTC. The chain links TRBV19 to TRBJ2-7; 11 nucleotides line up with TRBD2. The germline CDR1 and CDR2 sequences are LNHDA and SQIVND (reference sequence). There are 12 residues in the CDR3. With V trimmed by 10 bases and J by 7 bases, 6 bases remained unmatched.

The J gene is TRBJ2-3, the V gene TRBV6-1, with D possibly matching TRBD2 (6 bases). CDR1 and CDR2 from the germline V gene are MNHNS and SASEGT. This CDR3 has 15 amino acids. The V end was cut by 2 bases, the J end by 4 bases, with 13 bases between. In DNA, the CDR3 is TGTGCCAGCAGTGAATTGGCGGGGAAGTCAGATACGCAGTATTTT. Protein sequence: CASSELAGKSDTQYF.

The chain is built from TRBV19 and TRBJ1-6; D is unresolved. The CDR3 extends over 16 amino acids. Trimming removed 4 bases at V and 5 bases at J, with 15 bases between. CDR1 is LNHDA and CDR2 is SQIVND in the germline V gene (reference sequence). As DNA, the CDR3 is TGTGCCAGTAGTACTACCTCCGGACTCCATAATTCACCCCTCCACTTT. As protein: CASSTTSGLHNSPLHF.

The chain has TRBV5-4 and TRBJ1-1, with D unresolved. Trimming shortened V by 4 bases and J by 1 base, and 11 bases separated the two germline ends. The length of the CDR3 is 14 residues. The V gene's germline CDR1 is SGHNT and CDR2 YYREEE (reference sequence). The DNA for the CDR3 is TGTGCCAGCAGCCTCCCCTCAGGGAACACTGAAGCTTTCTTT. This codes for CASSLPSGNTEAFF.

This clone was counted a single time. The rearrangement joins TRBV30 to TRBJ1-6; D unresolved. Looked up from germline, CDR1 is GTSNPN and CDR2 is SVGIG (reference sequence). The CDR3 consists of 14 residues. The V end was cut by 2 bases, the J end by 7 bases, with 12 bases between. The CDR3 bases are TGTGCCTGGAGTAATGAGGCCCCGAATTCACCCCTCCACTTT. Protein product: CAWSNEAPNSPLHF.

This chain connects TRBV5-1 to TRBJ2-2, with TRBD2 matching 13 bases. The CDR3 totals 18 residues. The junction had 8 bases not matched to a gene; V was cut back by 5 bases and J by 1 base. Germline lookup yields CDR1 SGHRS and CDR2 YFSETQ. The CDR3 nucleotides are TGCGCCAGCAGATATGGACTAGCGGGGGACAAGAACACCGGGGAGCTGTTTTTT. Translation: CASRYGLAGDKNTGELFF.

V gene TRBV29-1 combines with J gene TRBJ1-1; no firm D call. Germline V gene lookup returns CDR1 SQVTM and CDR2 ANQGSEA. Trimming removed 4 bases at V and 5 bases at J, with 8 bases between. This CDR3 contains 11 residues. The CDR3 coding sequence is TGCAGCGTTGTGGCGGTAACTGAAGCTTTCTTT. Its protein is CSVVAVTEAFF. Filled out from reference TRBV29-1 and TRBJ1-1, the complete variable domain reads SAVISQKPSRDICQRGTSLTIQCQVDSQVTMMFWYRQQPGQSLTLIATANQGSEATYESGFVIDKFPISRPNLTFSTLTVSNMSPEDSSIYLCSVVAVTEAFFGQGTRLTVV.

J is TRBJ1-6 and V is TRBV7-8; D may be TRBD1 (5 bases). V was shortened by 1 base and J by 13 bases, with 11 bases between the two germline ends. Germline CDR1 SGHVS, CDR2 FQNEAQ. The CDR3 spans 13 residues. The CDR3 coding sequence is TGTGCCAGCAGCTTAGACCTACAGGTGCCCCTCCACTTT. Encoded protein: CASSLDLQVPLHF.

The chain uses TRBV15 and TRBJ2-2; possible D gene TRBD1, 5 bases. CDR3 length equals 14 residues. V was trimmed by 4 bases and J by 7 bases, leaving 13 bases between them. Germline V CDR1 and CDR2: LNHNV, YYDKDF (reference sequence). The CDR3 DNA follows: TGTGCCACCAGCATAGAGCCCGACAGCGGGGAGCTGTTTTTT. This translates into CATSIEPDSGELFF.

This clone was recorded a few times. The chain has TRBV3-1 (or the pseudogene TRBV3-2) and TRBJ1-1, with D possibly TRBD1 on 5 matching bases. This CDR3 is 14 amino acids long. With 3 bases removed from V and 4 bases from J, the gap between germline ends came to 12 bases. Germline V lookup: CDR1 LGHDT, CDR2 YNNKEL (reference sequence). The CDR3 sequence is CASSQGRLVTEAFF. In nucleotides, the CDR3 is TGTGCCAGCAGCCAGGGACGATTAGTCACTGAAGCTTTCTTT.

The chain uses TRBV19 and TRBJ2-7; TRBD2 matches 8 bases. From germline, CDR1 is LNHDA and CDR2 SQIVND (reference sequence). J lost 3 bases, V lost 6 bases, and 4 bases had no gene match. This CDR3 comprises 13 residues. The CDR3 region is CASSTGGGYEQYF. As DNA, the CDR3 is TGTGCCAGTAGCACGGGGGGGGGCTACGAGCAGTACTTC.

V and J are TRBV7-8 and TRBJ1-2, with D unclear. The germline V gene has CDR1 SGHVS and CDR2 FQNEAQ. CDR3 length: 14 amino acids. V lost 1 base to trimming and J lost 7 bases, with 13 bases between them. CDR3 DNA: TGTGCCAGCAGCTTAGAATTCTGGGGAGGTGGCTACACCTTC. Amino acid sequence: CASSLEFWGGGYTF.

J is TRBJ2-2 and V is TRBV6-4, with 7 bases that match TRBD2. V trimming: 6 bases; J trimming: 6 bases; junction bases outside the gene matches: 4. The CDR3 length is 13 residues. Germline loops: CDR1 MRHNA, CDR2 SNTAGT. This chain's CDR3 is CASSEAGSGELFF. In DNA form, the CDR3 reads TGTGCCAGCAGCGAAGCGGGGTCCGGGGAGCTGTTTTTT.

The gene calls are TRBV3-1 (or the pseudogene TRBV3-2) and TRBJ2-3; D perhaps matches TRBD1 (6 bases). The germline V and J ends were trimmed by 6 bases and 7 bases, with 14 bases remaining between them. Germline-derived CDR1 and CDR2 are LGHDT and YNNKEL (reference sequence). This CDR3 is built from 13 residues. The CDR3 DNA reads TGTGCCAGCAGGGATACAGGGTTGTATACGCAGTATTTT. This encodes CASRDTGLYTQYF.

The J gene is TRBJ1-3, the V gene TRBV20-1; D uncertain. Germline CDR1 and CDR2: DFQATT and SNEGSKA (reference sequence). There are 14 residues in the CDR3. Trimming removed 3 bases at V and 2 bases at J, with 11 bases between. The DNA for the CDR3 is TGCAGTGCTAGTCCGGCTGGGCCTGGAAACACCATATATTTT. Its protein is CSASPAGPGNTIYF.

This clone was detected once. The rearrangement links TRBV2 to TRBJ2-1; 9 nucleotides align to TRBD1. V was pared by 6 bases and J by 6 bases, with 9 bases of the junction left unmatched. This CDR3 comprises 15 residues. CDR1 SNHLY and CDR2 FYNNEI come from the germline V gene. This chain's CDR3 is CASRGEQGASNEQFF. CDR3 DNA sequence: TGTGCCAGCAGGGGAGAACAGGGGGCAAGCAATGAGCAGTTCTTC.

This chain joins TRBV11-2 and TRBJ1-6, with 8 bases aligning to TRBD1. V shed 6 bases and J 9 bases; nucleotides not matched to a gene: 10. This CDR3 comprises 15 residues. CDR1 and CDR2 from the germline V gene are SGHAT and FQNNGV. The CDR3 protein is CASSPPGQGGSPLHF. Written as DNA, the CDR3 is TGTGCCAGCAGTCCCCCCGGACAGGGAGGTTCACCCCTCCACTTT.

The chain carries TRBV7-2 and TRBJ1-3, with D hard to call. Per the germline V gene, CDR1 is SGHTA and CDR2 is FQGNSA. V was cut by 3 bases and J by 0 bases, with 9 bases left in between. The CDR3 spans 15 residues. This CDR3 reads CASSFTVSSGNTIYF. DNA for the CDR3: TGTGCCAGCAGCTTTACAGTTTCCTCTGGAAACACCATATATTTT.

The rearrangement uses TRBV28 and TRBJ1-1; D is possibly TRBD1 (5 bases). Germline-derived CDR1 and CDR2 are MDHEN and SYDVKM. V lost 6 bases, J lost 4 bases, and 15 bases lay in between. The CDR3 spans 14 residues. The DNA for the CDR3 is TGTGCCAGCAGCATTCCGGGGGGTGGCACTGAAGCTTTCTTT. Protein: CASSIPGGGTEAFF.

The chain has TRBV19 and TRBJ2-4; 7 bases map to TRBD2. Germline V gene data show CDR1 as LNHDA and CDR2 as SQIVND (reference sequence). This CDR3 comprises 14 residues. The V segment lost 10 bases and the J segment 1 base; nucleotides outside the gene matches: 7. The CDR3 sequence: CATEVGGAKNIQYF. For the CDR3, the DNA is TGTGCCACGGAGGTGGGGGGGGCCAAAAACATTCAGTACTTC.

This chain uses TRBV6-1 with TRBJ1-1; D remains unclear. Germline loops: CDR1 MNHNS, CDR2 SASEGT. V lost 1 base to trimming and J lost 0 bases, with 6 bases between them. CDR3 length: 14 residues. CDR3 loop: CASSEGQVNTEAFF. The CDR3 coding sequence is TGTGCCAGCAGTGAAGGCCAGGTGAACACTGAAGCTTTCTTT.

The chain uses TRBV27 and TRBJ2-1; 11 bases are shared with TRBD2. Unmatched junction bases numbered 5, after V lost 6 bases and J lost 7 bases. The CDR3 contains 14 residues. Germline lookup yields CDR1 MNHEY and CDR2 SMNVEV (reference sequence). This CDR3 reads CASRRLAGYNEQFF. The CDR3 coding sequence is TGTGCCAGCAGGCGACTAGCGGGGTATAATGAGCAGTTCTTC.

With respect to this clone: Other nucleotide sequences from this sample produce the same CDR3. The J gene is TRBJ2-2, the V gene TRBV6-5, with D unresolved. Between the trimmed V and J ends, which lost 2 bases and 5 bases, there was a span of 3 bases. The CDR3 totals 12 residues. CDR1 and CDR2 (germline): MNHEY, SVGAGI. The CDR3 nucleotides read TGTGCCAGCAGTTACCGGACCGGGGAGCTGTTTTTT. Translation: CASSYRTGELFF.

CDR3 sequence: CASSYRGGETQYF. The CDR3 DNA follows: TGTGCCAGCAGCTACAGGGGGGGAGAGACCCAGTACTTC. The chain employs TRBV11-2 and TRBJ2-5; possible D gene TRBD1, 8 bases. Germline V gene sequence: CDR1 SGHAT, CDR2 FQNNGV. The CDR3 is 13 residues long. With 4 bases removed from V and 4 bases from J, the gap between germline ends came to 10 bases.